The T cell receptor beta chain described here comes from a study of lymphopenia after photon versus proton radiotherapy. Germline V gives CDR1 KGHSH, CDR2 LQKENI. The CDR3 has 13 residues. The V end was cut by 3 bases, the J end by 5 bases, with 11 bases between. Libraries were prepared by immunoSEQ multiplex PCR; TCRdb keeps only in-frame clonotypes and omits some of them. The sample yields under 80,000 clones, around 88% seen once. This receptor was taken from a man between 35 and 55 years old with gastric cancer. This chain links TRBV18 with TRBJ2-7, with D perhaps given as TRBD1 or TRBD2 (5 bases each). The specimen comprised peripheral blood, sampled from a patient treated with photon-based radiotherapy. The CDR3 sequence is CASSPGTANEQYF. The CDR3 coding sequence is TGTGCCAGCTCACCTGGGACGGCTAACGAGCAGTACTTC.